A selection of T cell receptor beta chains follows, all from one sample in a study of technical replicates of blood from several donors. Here immunoSEQ multiplex PCR was the method, and the copy in TCRdb shows in-frame clones only, minus some. Found here are about 81,000 clones, over 75% of them singletons; the top ten hold around 3.9%. The sample taken for sequencing was PBMCs. Receptors were obtained from a human donor in good health. Some clones in this sample may be carry-over from other donors' samples. Both conserved end residues are part of each CDR3. A D gene is named only where the DNA matches it firmly. Part of the rows lack a size; the others show once, few, many or a class for expanded clones.

clone_size: -; v_call: TRBV6-5; j_call: TRBJ2-2; d_call: -; cdr3_aa: CASSQNTGELFF; cdr3_nt: TGTGCCAGCAGCCAGAACACCGGGGAGCTGTTTTTT
clone_size: -; v_call: TRBV29-1; j_call: TRBJ2-5; d_call: -; cdr3_aa: CSVGAEETQYF; cdr3_nt: TGCAGCGTAGGGGCAGAAGAGACCCAGTACTTC
clone_size: -; v_call: TRBV30; j_call: TRBJ1-5; d_call: -; cdr3_aa: CAWGPGHLSNQPQHF; cdr3_nt: TGTGCCTGGGGTCCGGGACACCTAAGCAATCAGCCCCAGCATTTT
clone_size: -; v_call: TRBV15; j_call: TRBJ1-5; d_call: -; cdr3_aa: CATSRSRGISNQPQHF; cdr3_nt: TGTGCCACCAGCAGATCTAGAGGGATTAGCAATCAGCCCCAGCATTTT
clone_size: -; v_call: TRBV29-1; j_call: TRBJ1-3; d_call: -; cdr3_aa: CSVEGDGNTIYF; cdr3_nt: TGCAGCGTTGAAGGAGATGGAAACACCATATATTTT
clone_size: once; v_call: TRBV4-3; j_call: TRBJ1-2; d_call: -; cdr3_aa: CASSPAPGGANYGYTF; cdr3_nt: TGCGCCAGCAGCCCAGCCCCCGGGGGGGCTAACTATGGCTACACCTTC
clone_size: -; v_call: TRBV27; j_call: TRBJ2-4; d_call: TRBD2; cdr3_aa: CASGAGGHEAKNIQYF; cdr3_nt: TGTGCCAGTGGAGCGGGGGGGCATGAGGCCAAAAACATTCAGTACTTC
clone_size: once; v_call: TRBV28; j_call: TRBJ1-6; d_call: -; cdr3_aa: CASSLPGEGSPLHF; cdr3_nt: TGTGCCAGCAGTTTACCAGGGGAAGGTTCACCCCTCCACTTT
clone_size: -; v_call: TRBV5-1; j_call: TRBJ1-5; d_call: -; cdr3_aa: CASSLDGGANQPQHF; cdr3_nt: TGCGCCAGCAGCTTGGACGGGGGTGCCAATCAGCCCCAGCATTTT
clone_size: -; v_call: TRBV2; j_call: TRBJ1-3; d_call: TRBD1; cdr3_aa: CASSREGAQVGNTIYF; cdr3_nt: TGTGCCAGCAGTCGAGAGGGGGCGCAGGTCGGAAACACCATATATTTT
clone_size: -; v_call: TRBV21-1; j_call: TRBJ2-7; d_call: -; cdr3_aa: CASSGRTSGSSYEQYF; cdr3_nt: TGTGCCAGCAGCGGACGGACTAGCGGTAGCTCCTACGAGCAGTACTTC
clone_size: -; v_call: TRBV30; j_call: TRBJ1-2; d_call: -; cdr3_aa: CAWSVETAYGYTF; cdr3_nt: TGTGCCTGGAGTGTTGAGACAGCCTATGGCTACACCTTC
clone_size: -; v_call: TRBV19; j_call: TRBJ1-2; d_call: -; cdr3_aa: CASSIRGVSYGYTF; cdr3_nt: TGTGCCAGTAGTATCAGGGGAGTGAGCTATGGCTACACCTTC
clone_size: -; v_call: TRBV6-1; j_call: TRBJ2-5; d_call: -; cdr3_aa: CASSFQGQEETQYF; cdr3_nt: TGTGCCAGCAGTTTTCAGGGGCAGGAAGAGACCCAGTACTTC
clone_size: -; v_call: TRBV2; j_call: TRBJ1-5; d_call: -; cdr3_aa: CASSIRGVSNQPQHF; cdr3_nt: TGTGCCAGCAGCATACGGGGGGTTAGCAATCAGCCCCAGCATTTT
clone_size: few; v_call: TRBV29-1; j_call: TRBJ1-1; d_call: -; cdr3_aa: CSVNFGGNTEAFF; cdr3_nt: TGCAGCGTCAACTTCGGGGGGAACACTGAAGCTTTCTTT
clone_size: -; v_call: TRBV2; j_call: TRBJ2-6; d_call: -; cdr3_aa: CASRSSGANVLTF; cdr3_nt: TGTGCCAGCCGCAGCTCTGGGGCCAACGTCCTGACTTTC
clone_size: once; v_call: TRBV6-6; j_call: TRBJ2-2; d_call: -; cdr3_aa: CASSPHQVYAGELFF; cdr3_nt: TGTGCCAGCAGCCCCCATCAGGTCTATGCCGGGGAGCTGTTTTTT
clone_size: -; v_call: TRBV18; j_call: TRBJ1-3; d_call: -; cdr3_aa: CASSPGAGTGNTIYF; cdr3_nt: TGTGCCAGCTCACCGGGGGCAGGGACTGGAAACACCATATATTTT
clone_size: once; v_call: TRBV28; j_call: TRBJ1-2; d_call: -; cdr3_aa: CASSPDYGYTF; cdr3_nt: TGTGCCAGCAGCCCTGACTATGGCTACACCTTC
clone_size: few; v_call: TRBV25-1; j_call: TRBJ1-6; d_call: -; cdr3_aa: CASRGKYNSPLHF; cdr3_nt: TGTGCCAGCCGGGGTAAATATAATTCACCCCTCCACTTT
clone_size: few; v_call: TRBV15; j_call: TRBJ1-6; d_call: -; cdr3_aa: CATRQSQGSPLHF; cdr3_nt: TGTGCCACCAGGCAATCCCAGGGCTCACCCCTCCACTTT
clone_size: -; v_call: TRBV6-1; j_call: TRBJ2-1; d_call: TRBD2; cdr3_aa: CASSLAGLSYNEQFF; cdr3_nt: TGTGCCAGCAGCTTAGCGGGGCTCTCCTACAATGAGCAGTTCTTC
clone_size: -; v_call: TRBV15; j_call: TRBJ2-7; d_call: -; cdr3_aa: CATSRDLVSGYEQYF; cdr3_nt: TGTGCCACCAGCAGAGATCTAGTTAGCGGCTACGAGCAGTACTTC
clone_size: once; v_call: TRBV7-6; j_call: TRBJ1-6; d_call: -; cdr3_aa: CASSSGNQGSPLHF; cdr3_nt: TGTGCCAGCAGCTCCGGGAACCAAGGATCACCCCTCCACTTT
clone_size: -; v_call: TRBV4-3; j_call: TRBJ2-3; d_call: TRBD2; cdr3_aa: CASSSSGGAADTQYF; cdr3_nt: TGCGCCAGCAGCTCGAGCGGGGGGGCGGCAGATACGCAGTATTTT
clone_size: -; v_call: TRBV30; j_call: TRBJ2-5; d_call: TRBD2; cdr3_aa: CAWSVSGTSGSRTQYF; cdr3_nt: TGTGCCTGGAGTGTATCCGGGACTAGCGGGAGTCGAACCCAGTACTTC
clone_size: many; v_call: TRBV5-6; j_call: TRBJ1-2; d_call: -; cdr3_aa: CASSLWRTESGNYGYTF; cdr3_nt: TGTGCCAGCAGCTTGTGGCGGACAGAAAGTGGGAACTATGGCTACACCTTC
clone_size: few; v_call: TRBV15; j_call: TRBJ1-2; d_call: -; cdr3_aa: CATSRDRSYGYTF; cdr3_nt: TGTGCCACCAGCAGAGATAGATCGTATGGCTACACCTTC
clone_size: few; v_call: TRBV9; j_call: TRBJ1-5; d_call: -; cdr3_aa: CASSVTGSNQPQHF; cdr3_nt: TGTGCCAGCAGCGTAACAGGGAGCAATCAGCCCCAGCATTTT
clone_size: -; v_call: TRBV4-2; j_call: TRBJ1-3; d_call: TRBD1; cdr3_aa: CASSQTGGSGNTIYF; cdr3_nt: TGTGCCAGCAGCCAAACAGGGGGATCCGGAAACACCATATATTTT
clone_size: -; v_call: TRBV27; j_call: TRBJ2-2; d_call: -; cdr3_aa: CASSYGQNTGELFF; cdr3_nt: TGTGCCAGCAGTTACGGACAGAACACCGGGGAGCTGTTTTTT
clone_size: -; v_call: TRBV19; j_call: TRBJ2-3; d_call: TRBD1; cdr3_aa: CASSIGTGGVSDTQYF; cdr3_nt: TGTGCCAGTAGTATAGGGACAGGGGGCGTATCAGATACGCAGTATTTT
clone_size: once; v_call: TRBV28; j_call: TRBJ1-4; d_call: -; cdr3_aa: CASSSRDVGEKLFF; cdr3_nt: TGTGCCAGCAGTTCGAGGGATGTTGGTGAAAAACTGTTTTTT
clone_size: -; v_call: TRBV7-9; j_call: TRBJ2-7; d_call: -; cdr3_aa: CASSVFRSQAHEQYF; cdr3_nt: TGTGCCAGCAGCGTATTCAGGTCCCAAGCCCACGAGCAGTACTTC